The rows below give T cell receptor beta chains drawn from one sample of a study of molecular identifiers for immune sequencing clone quantification. TCRdb used MiXCR to reprocess the PCR reads, holding one entry per CDR3 protein. Altogether approximately 97,000 distinct CDR3 sequences are present, 35% being singletons, with the ten largest covering roughly 9.3%. Specimen: naive CD8+ T cells from blood, with Jurkat cell RNA spiked in. The receptor set was obtained from a human donor in good health. Some libraries in this study had Jurkat cell RNA spiked in. The CDR3 runs from the conserved cysteine through the conserved F or W. D genes are given only for firm matches. Only some rows state a clone size, as once, few, many or a class for expanded clones.

v_gene	d_gene	j_gene	abundance	CDR3aa	CDR3nt
TRBV12-3/TRBV12-4	-	TRBJ2-7	-	CASSLALGEQYF	TGTGCCAGCAGTTTAGCCCTAGGGGAGCAGTACTTC
TRBV11-2	-	TRBJ2-3	-	CASSLRLADALDTQYF	TGTGCCAGCAGCTTAAGGCTAGCAGACGCTCTGGATACGCAGTATTTT
TRBV29-1	TRBD2	TRBJ2-5	-	CSVDHRDYLQETQYF	TGCAGCGTTGACCACCGGGACTACCTCCAAGAGACCCAGTACTTC
TRBV6-2/TRBV6-3	-	TRBJ2-3	-	CASSYSFVPGRFADTQYF	TGTGCCAGCAGTTACTCGTTCGTACCGGGACGATTTGCAGATACGCAGTATTTT
TRBV9	TRBD1	TRBJ2-3	-	CASSGDFGQGAVDTQYF	TGTGCCAGCAGCGGAGATTTTGGCCAGGGGGCTGTCGATACGCAGTATTTT
TRBV2	-	TRBJ2-5	many	CASSETGPQETQYF	TGTGCCAGCAGTGAAACGGGACCCCAAGAGACCCAGTACTTC
TRBV5-5	-	TRBJ2-3	-	CASSLRLTDTQYF	TGTGCCAGCAGCTTGAGGCTTACAGATACGCAGTATTTT
TRBV3-1	TRBD2	TRBJ2-1	few	CASSQDNRLAAYNEQFF	TGTGCCAGCAGCCAAGATAATCGGCTAGCGGCCTACAATGAGCAGTTCTTC
TRBV5-1	-	TRBJ2-2	few	CASRSTGELFF	TGCGCCAGCAGATCTACCGGGGAGCTGTTTTTT
TRBV3-1	TRBD1	TRBJ2-3	many	CASSQGADTQYF	TGTGCCAGCAGTCAGGGGGCCGATACGCAGTATTTT
TRBV13	-	TRBJ1-1	-	CASSAQGGLNTEAFF	TGTGCCAGCAGCGCACAGGGAGGTCTGAACACTGAAGCTTTCTTT
TRBV7-2	-	TRBJ2-2	few	CASSAGLSGELFF	TGTGCCAGCAGCGCCGGACTTTCCGGGGAGCTGTTTTTT
TRBV15	-	TRBJ2-3	many	CATSESIASTDTQYF	TGTGCCACCAGCGAAAGTATAGCATCAACAGATACGCAGTATTTT
TRBV19	-	TRBJ2-3	few	CASSRGTVSTDTQYF	TGTGCCAGTAGTCGCGGGACCGTCTCCACAGATACGCAATATTTT
TRBV28	-	TRBJ1-1	many	CASSLSGSTEAFF	TGTGCCAGCAGTTTATCAGGATCCACTGAAGCTTTCTTT
TRBV6-2/TRBV6-3	TRBD1	TRBJ1-5	few	CASSYPGQGLSNQPQHF	TGTGCCAGCAGTTACCCTGGACAGGGGTTGAGCAATCAGCCCCAGCATTTT
TRBV28	-	TRBJ2-7	many	CASLAGREQYF	TGTGCCAGCCTTGCCGGTCGCGAGCAGTACTTC
TRBV6-5	-	TRBJ2-5	-	CASALGETQYF	TGTGCCAGTGCTCTGGGAGAGACCCAGTACTTC
TRBV4-1	-	TRBJ2-3	-	CASSQDGGALGSDTQYF	TGCGCCAGCAGCCAAGATGGCGGGGCACTAGGTTCGGATACGCAGTATTTT
TRBV6-2/TRBV6-3	TRBD2	TRBJ2-5	many	CASSRRGAGLQETQYF	TGTGCCAGCAGTCGCCGGGGAGCGGGACTCCAAGAGACCCAGTACTTC
TRBV7-9	TRBD1	TRBJ2-7	few	CASSPHSGTEIGEQYF	TGTGCCAGCAGCCCGCACTCCGGGACAGAGATCGGGGAGCAGTACTTC
TRBV5-1	-	TRBJ1-5	-	CASPLLGGPQHF	TGCGCCAGCCCCCTCCTAGGGGGGCCCCAGCATTTT
TRBV6-5	-	TRBJ2-3	-	CASSPGVGRLTDTQYF	TGTGCCAGCAGCCCGGGAGTAGGGCGGTTGACAGATACGCAGTATTTT
TRBV7-2	-	TRBJ2-4	many	CASSLGVTAKNIQYF	TGTGCCAGCAGCTTGGGGGTGACGGCCAAAAACATTCAGTACTTC
TRBV28	TRBD1	TRBJ2-2	many	CASSPGTGLIFPNTGELFF	TGTGCCAGCAGTCCCGGGACAGGGCTAATATTTCCGAACACCGGGGAGCTGTTTTTT
TRBV11-2	TRBD2	TRBJ2-3	many	CASSTGTSDTDTQYF	TGTGCCAGCAGCACCGGGACTAGCGACACAGATACGCAGTATTTT
TRBV11-3	TRBD2	TRBJ2-5	few	CASNRGLAGQETQYF	TGTGCCAGCAACAGGGGCCTAGCGGGACAAGAGACCCAGTACTTC
TRBV20-1	-	TRBJ2-5	-	CSARGGGTIETQHF	TGCAGTGCTAGAGGAGGTGGAACCATAGAGACCCAGCACTTC
TRBV7-7	-	TRBJ2-7	-	CASSSSEADELSF	TGTGCTAGCAGCTCTTCGGAGGCCGACGAGCTGTCCTTC
TRBV9	-	TRBJ2-7	once	CASSRTGTLSYGQYF	TGTGCCAGCAGTCGAACCGGGACTCTCTCCTACGGGCAGTACTTC
TRBV21-1	-	TRBJ2-7	-	CASSKVDDRGYYEQYF	TGTGCCAGCAGCAAAGTAGACGACAGGGGGTACTACGAGCAGTACTTC
TRBV7-2	-	TRBJ2-7	many	CASSSLSMYEQYF	TGTGCCAGCAGCTCTTTAAGTATGTACGAGCAGTACTTC
TRBV20-1	-	TRBJ2-3	few	CSASEWEFGTDTQYF	TGCAGTGCTAGTGAATGGGAATTTGGCACAGATACGCAGTATTTT
TRBV2	TRBD2	TRBJ2-7	-	CASRVPGLAGVCYEQYF	TGTGCCAGCAGGGTGCCGGGACTAGCGGGAGTATGCTACGAGCAGTACTTC
TRBV6-2/TRBV6-3	-	TRBJ2-3	once	CASSYLGDTLYF	TGTGCCAGCAGTTACCTGGGAGATACGCTGTATTTT
TRBV20-1	TRBD1	TRBJ2-7	-	CSARNRGPHEQYF	TGCAGTGCTAGAAACAGGGGGCCCCACGAGCAGTACTTC
TRBV6-2/TRBV6-3	-	TRBJ2-7	many	CASSFKYEQYF	TGTGCCAGCAGTTTCAAGTACGAGCAGTACTTC
TRBV6-5	TRBD1	TRBJ1-1	few	CASSTQGGTEAFF	TGTGCCAGCAGTACACAGGGGGGCACTGAAGCTTTCTTT
TRBV12-5	TRBD2	TRBJ2-3	few	CASGLSPRLAGDPDTQYF	TGTGCTAGTGGTTTGTCCCCTCGACTAGCGGGAGACCCAGATACGCAGTATTTT
TRBV11-2	-	TRBJ2-1	many	CASSLGAGTPFEQFF	TGTGCCAGCAGCTTAGGGGCCGGGACACCCTTTGAGCAGTTCTTC
TRBV20-1	TRBD1	TRBJ2-7	-	CSARDRENCEQYF	TGCAGTGCTAGGGACAGGGAAAACTGCGAGCAGTACTTC